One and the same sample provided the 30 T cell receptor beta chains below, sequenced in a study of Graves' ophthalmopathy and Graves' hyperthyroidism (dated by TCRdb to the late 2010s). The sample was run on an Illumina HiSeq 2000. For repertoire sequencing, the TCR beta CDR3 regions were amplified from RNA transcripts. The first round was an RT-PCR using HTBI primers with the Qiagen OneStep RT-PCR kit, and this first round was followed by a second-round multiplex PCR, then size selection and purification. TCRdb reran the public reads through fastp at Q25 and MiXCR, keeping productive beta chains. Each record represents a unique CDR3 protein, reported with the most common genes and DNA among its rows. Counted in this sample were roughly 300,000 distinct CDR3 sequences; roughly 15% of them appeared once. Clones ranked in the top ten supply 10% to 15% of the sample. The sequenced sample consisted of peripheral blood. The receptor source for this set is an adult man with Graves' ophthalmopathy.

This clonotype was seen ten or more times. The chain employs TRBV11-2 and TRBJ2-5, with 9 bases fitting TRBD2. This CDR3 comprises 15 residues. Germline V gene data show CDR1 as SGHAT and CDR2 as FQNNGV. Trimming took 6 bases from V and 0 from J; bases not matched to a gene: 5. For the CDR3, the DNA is TGTGCCAGCAGTTTGAGCGGGGGGCACCAAGAGACCCAGTACTTC. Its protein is CASSLSGGHQETQYF.

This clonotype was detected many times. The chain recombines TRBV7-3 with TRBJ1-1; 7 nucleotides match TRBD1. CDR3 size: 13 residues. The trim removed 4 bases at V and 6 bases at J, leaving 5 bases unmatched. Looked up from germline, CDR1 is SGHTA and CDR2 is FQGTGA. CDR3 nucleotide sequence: TGTGCCAGCAGCTGGCAAGGGGGCGCTGAAGCTTTCTTT. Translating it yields CASSWQGGAEAFF.

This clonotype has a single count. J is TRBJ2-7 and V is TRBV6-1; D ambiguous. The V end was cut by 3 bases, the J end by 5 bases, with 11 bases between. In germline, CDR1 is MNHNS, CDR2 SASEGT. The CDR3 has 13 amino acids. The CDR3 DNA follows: TGTGCCAGCAGTGACACAGAAGTCGACGAGCAGTACTTC. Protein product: CASSDTEVDEQYF.

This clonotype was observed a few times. The CDR3 DNA sequence: TGTGCCAGCAGCCAGTCCGGGACTAGCGGGGGGGAAAAACCTTTCCAAGAGACCCAGTACTTC. As protein: CASSQSGTSGGEKPFQETQYF. This rearrangement joins TRBV7-1 to TRBJ2-5; 16 bases map to TRBD2. TRBV7-1 falls under the ORF class, with uncertain function. J was trimmed by 1 base and V by 5 bases; bases with no gene match: 16. The CDR3 length is 21 residues.

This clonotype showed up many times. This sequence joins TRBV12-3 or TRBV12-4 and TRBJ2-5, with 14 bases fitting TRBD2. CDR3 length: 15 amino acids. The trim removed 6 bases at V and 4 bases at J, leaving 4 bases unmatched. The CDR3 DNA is TGTGCCAGCAGCCGACTAGCGGGAGGGGGAGAGACCCAGTACTTC. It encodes CASSRLAGGGETQYF.

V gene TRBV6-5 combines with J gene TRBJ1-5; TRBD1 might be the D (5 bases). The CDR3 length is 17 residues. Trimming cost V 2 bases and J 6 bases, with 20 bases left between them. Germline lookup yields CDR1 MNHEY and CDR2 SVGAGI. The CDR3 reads CASSYGSGGRDRQPQHF. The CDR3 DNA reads TGTGCCAGCAGTTACGGGTCGGGGGGGAGAGATCGTCAGCCCCAGCATTTT.

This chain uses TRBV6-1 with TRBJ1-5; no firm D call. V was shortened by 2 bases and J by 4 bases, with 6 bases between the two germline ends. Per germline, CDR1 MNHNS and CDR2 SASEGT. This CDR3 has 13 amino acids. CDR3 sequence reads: CASSELLNQPQHF. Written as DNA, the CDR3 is TGTGCCAGCAGTGAATTATTGAATCAGCCCCAGCATTTT.

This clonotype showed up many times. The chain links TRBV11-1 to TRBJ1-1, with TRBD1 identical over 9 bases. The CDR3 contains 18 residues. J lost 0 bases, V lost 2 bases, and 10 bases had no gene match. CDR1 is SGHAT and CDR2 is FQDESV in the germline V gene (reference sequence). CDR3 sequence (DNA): TGTGCCAGCAGCTTAAAAGGACAGGGGTACAGGATGAACACTGAAGCTTTCTTT. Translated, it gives CASSLKGQGYRMNTEAFF. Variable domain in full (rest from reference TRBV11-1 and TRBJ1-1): EAEVAQSPRYKITEKSQAVAFWCDPISGHATLYWYRQILGQGPELLVQFQDESVVDDSQLPKDRFSAERLKGVDSTLKIQPAELGDSAMYLCASSLKGQGYRMNTEAFFGQGTRLTVV.

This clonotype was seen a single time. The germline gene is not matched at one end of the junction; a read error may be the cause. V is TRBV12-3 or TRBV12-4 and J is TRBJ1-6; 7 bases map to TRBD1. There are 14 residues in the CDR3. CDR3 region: CAINLDRQNLPLHF. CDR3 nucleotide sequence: TGTGCCATCAACCTGGACAGGCAAAATTTACCCCTCCACTTT.

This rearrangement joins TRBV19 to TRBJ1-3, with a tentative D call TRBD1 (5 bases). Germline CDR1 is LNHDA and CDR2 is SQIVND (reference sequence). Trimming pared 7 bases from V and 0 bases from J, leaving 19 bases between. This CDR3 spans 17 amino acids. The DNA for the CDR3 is TGTGCCAGTACCCTGAGACAGCCCGGGGGCTCTGGAAACACCATATATTTT. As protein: CASTLRQPGGSGNTIYF.

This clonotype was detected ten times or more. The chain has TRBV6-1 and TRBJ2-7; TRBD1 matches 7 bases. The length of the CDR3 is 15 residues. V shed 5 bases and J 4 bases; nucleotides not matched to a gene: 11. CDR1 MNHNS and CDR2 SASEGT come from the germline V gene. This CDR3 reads CASSPSGQVTYEQYF. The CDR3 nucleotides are TGTGCCAGCAGTCCGTCCGGACAGGTTACGTACGAGCAGTACTTC.

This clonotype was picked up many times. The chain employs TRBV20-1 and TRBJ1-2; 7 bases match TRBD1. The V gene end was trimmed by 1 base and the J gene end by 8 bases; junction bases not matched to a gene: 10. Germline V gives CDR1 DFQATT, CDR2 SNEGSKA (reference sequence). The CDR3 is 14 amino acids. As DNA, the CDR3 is TGCAGTGCTAGAGCGGGGCGACAGGGACGCGGCTACACCTTC. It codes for CSARAGRQGRGYTF.

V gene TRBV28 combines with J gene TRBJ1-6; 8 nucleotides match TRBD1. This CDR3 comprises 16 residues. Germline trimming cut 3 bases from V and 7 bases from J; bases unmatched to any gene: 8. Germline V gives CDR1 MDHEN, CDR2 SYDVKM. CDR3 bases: TGTGCCAGCAGTTTGTACGGACAGGGTTGGAATTCACCCCTCCACTTT. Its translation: CASSLYGQGWNSPLHF.

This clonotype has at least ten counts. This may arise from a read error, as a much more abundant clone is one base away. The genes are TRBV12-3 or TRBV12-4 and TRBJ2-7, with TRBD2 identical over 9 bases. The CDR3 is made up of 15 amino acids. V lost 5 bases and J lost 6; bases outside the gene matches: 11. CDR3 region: CASSPPAGGVVEQYF. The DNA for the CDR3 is TGTGCCAGCAGTCCCCCAGCGGGGGGCGTCGTCGAGCAGTACTTC.

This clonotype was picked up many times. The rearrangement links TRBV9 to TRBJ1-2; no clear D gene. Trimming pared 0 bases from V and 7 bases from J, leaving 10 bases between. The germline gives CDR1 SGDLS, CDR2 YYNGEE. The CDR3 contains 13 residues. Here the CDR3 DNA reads TGTGCCAGCAGCGTAGTAAGCGAGTCTGGCTACACCTTC. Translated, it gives CASSVVSESGYTF.

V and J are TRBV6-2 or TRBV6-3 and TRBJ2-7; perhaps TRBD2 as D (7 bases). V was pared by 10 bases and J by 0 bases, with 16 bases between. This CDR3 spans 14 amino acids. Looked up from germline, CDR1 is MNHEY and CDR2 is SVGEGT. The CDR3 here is CATQTGGLSYEQYF. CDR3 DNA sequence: TGTGCCACCCAAACCGGGGGGCTCTCCTACGAGCAGTACTTC.

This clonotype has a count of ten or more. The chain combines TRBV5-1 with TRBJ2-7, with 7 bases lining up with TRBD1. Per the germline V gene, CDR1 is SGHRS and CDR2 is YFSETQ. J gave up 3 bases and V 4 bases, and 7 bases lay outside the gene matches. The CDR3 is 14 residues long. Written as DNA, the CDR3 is TGCGCCAGCAGCCAGCCCGGGACAGACTACGAGCAGTACTTC. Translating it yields CASSQPGTDYEQYF.

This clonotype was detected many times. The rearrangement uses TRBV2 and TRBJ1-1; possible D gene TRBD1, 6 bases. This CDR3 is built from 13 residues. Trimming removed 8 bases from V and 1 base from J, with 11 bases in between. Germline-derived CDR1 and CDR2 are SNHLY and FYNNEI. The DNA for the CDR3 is TGTGCCAGCGGCGGACAGACGAACACTGAAGCTTTCTTT. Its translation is CASGGQTNTEAFF.

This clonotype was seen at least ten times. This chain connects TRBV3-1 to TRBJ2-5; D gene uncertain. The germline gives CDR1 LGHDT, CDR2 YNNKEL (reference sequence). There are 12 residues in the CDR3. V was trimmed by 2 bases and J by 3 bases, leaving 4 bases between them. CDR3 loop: CASSQLEETQYF. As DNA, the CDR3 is TGTGCCAGCAGCCAACTCGAAGAGACCCAGTACTTC.

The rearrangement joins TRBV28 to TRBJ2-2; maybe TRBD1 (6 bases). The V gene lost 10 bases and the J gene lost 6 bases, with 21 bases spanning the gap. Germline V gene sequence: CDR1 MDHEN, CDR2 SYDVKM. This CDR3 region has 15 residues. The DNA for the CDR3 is TGTGCCACCCAGGGCCCCACAGGGATCCCCGGGGAGCTGTTTTTT. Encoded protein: CATQGPTGIPGELFF.

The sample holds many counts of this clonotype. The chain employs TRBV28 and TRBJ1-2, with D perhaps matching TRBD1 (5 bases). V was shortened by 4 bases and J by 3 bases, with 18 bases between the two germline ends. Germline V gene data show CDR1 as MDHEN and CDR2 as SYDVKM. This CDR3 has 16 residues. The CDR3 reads CASSSPGPPAYYGYTF. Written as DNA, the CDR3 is TGTGCCAGCAGTTCTCCGGGGCCGCCGGCGTACTATGGCTACACCTTC.

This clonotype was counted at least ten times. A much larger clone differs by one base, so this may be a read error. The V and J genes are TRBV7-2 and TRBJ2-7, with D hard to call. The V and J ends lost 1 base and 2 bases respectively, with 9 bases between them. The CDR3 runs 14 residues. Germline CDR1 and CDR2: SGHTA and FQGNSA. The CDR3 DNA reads TGTGCCAGCAGCTTAGAGGCAGAAACCTACGAGCAGTACTTC. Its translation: CASSLEAETYEQYF.

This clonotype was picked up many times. The CDR3 region has the DNA TGCGCCAGCAGCGGGAGGACAGAGCAAAACTACGAGCAGTACTTC. It specifies CASSGRTEQNYEQYF. V usage is TRBV5-1 and J usage is TRBJ2-7; either TRBD1 or TRBD2 may fit D (6 bases each). V dropped 4 bases and J dropped 3 bases, with 17 bases sitting between them. The CDR3 covers 15 residues. Germline CDR1 SGHRS, CDR2 YFSETQ.

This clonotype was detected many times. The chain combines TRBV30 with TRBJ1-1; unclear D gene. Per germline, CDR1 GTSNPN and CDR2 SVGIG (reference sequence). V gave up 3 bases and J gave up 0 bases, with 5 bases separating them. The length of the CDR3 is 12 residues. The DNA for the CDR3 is TGTGCCTGGAGACAGTTGAACACTGAAGCTTTCTTT. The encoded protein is CAWRQLNTEAFF.

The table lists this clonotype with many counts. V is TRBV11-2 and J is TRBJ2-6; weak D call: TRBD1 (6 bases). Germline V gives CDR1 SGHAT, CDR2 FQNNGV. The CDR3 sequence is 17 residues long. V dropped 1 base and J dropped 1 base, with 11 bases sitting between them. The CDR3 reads CASSLVLGTSGANVLTF. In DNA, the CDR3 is TGTGCCAGCAGCTTAGTTCTAGGGACATCTGGGGCCAACGTCCTGACTTTC.

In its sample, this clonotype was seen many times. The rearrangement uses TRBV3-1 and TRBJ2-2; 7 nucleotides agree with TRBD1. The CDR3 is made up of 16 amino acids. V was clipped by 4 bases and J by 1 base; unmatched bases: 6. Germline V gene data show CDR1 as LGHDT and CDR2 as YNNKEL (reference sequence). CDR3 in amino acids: CASSLRQGQNTGELFF. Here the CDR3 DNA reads TGTGCCAGCAGCCTTAGACAGGGCCAGAACACCGGGGAGCTGTTTTTT.

The DNA of the CDR3 is TGTGCCAGCAGCCATGCCGGGACAGGGGTCTACGAGCAGTACTTC. Translated: CASSHAGTGVYEQYF. This chain links TRBV7-2 with TRBJ2-7, with TRBD1 identical over 10 bases. Germline CDR1 reads SGHTA; CDR2 reads FQGNSA. J gave up 3 bases and V 5 bases, and 7 bases lay outside the gene matches. The CDR3 consists of 15 residues.

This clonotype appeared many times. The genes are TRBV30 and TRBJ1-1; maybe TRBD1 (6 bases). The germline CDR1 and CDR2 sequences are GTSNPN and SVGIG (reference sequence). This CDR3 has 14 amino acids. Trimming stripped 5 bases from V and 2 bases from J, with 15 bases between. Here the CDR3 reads CAWVTGPRNTEAFF. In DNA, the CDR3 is TGTGCCTGGGTGACAGGTCCTCGTAACACTGAAGCTTTCTTT.

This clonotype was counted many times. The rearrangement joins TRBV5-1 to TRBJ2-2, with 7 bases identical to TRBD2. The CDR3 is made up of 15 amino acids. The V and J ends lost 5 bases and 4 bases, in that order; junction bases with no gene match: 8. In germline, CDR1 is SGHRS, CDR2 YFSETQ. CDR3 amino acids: CASSSLAEITGELFF. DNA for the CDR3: TGCGCCAGCAGTTCCCTAGCGGAGATCACCGGGGAGCTGTTTTTT.

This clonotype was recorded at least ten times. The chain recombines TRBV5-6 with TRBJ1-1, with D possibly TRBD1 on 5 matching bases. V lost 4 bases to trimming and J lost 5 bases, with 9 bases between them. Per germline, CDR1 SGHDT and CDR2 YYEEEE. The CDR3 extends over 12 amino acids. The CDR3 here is CASSRGATEAFF. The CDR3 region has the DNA TGTGCCAGCAGCCGAGGGGCGACTGAAGCTTTCTTT.